This TCR beta chain was documented in a study of blood T cell repertoires in COVID-19. In the original workflow: The assay estimated nucleated cells by amplifying reference gene primers. Measured with immunoSEQ multiplex PCR; TCRdb has only the in-frame clones, and not every one. That table gives V, J and clone size, and the DNA gave D and trimming. The sample has over 200,000 clones; around four fifths are singletons. The germline CDR1 and CDR2 sequences are SGHRS and YFSETQ. The CDR3 consists of 18 residues. The ends lost 3 bases at V and 4 bases at J; junction bases unmatched: 9. The sample comprised peripheral blood. J is TRBJ2-1 and V is TRBV5-1; 14 bases fit TRBD2. This receptor was obtained from a man at least 80 years old with acute or convalescent COVID-19. This chain's CDR3 is CASSSGTSGSGGYNEQFF. The CDR3 DNA reads as TGCGCCAGCAGCTCGGGGACTAGCGGGAGTGGGGGGTACAATGAGCAGTTCTTC.